The entry that follows covers one T cell receptor beta chain sequence. In its sample, this clonotype was seen a few times. What antigen it recognizes has not been identified. Base qualities are not at hand, and no much larger clone is one base apart. The record originates from a study of T cell repertoires in cytomegalovirus infection (dated by TCRdb to the late 2010s). Regarding the research as a whole: The peptide stimulations were aimed at well-studied HLA-B-restricted epitopes as well as recently identified HLA-C-restricted CMV epitopes, whose presentation resists viral immunomodulation. Donor HLA type was relevant to the analysis, as public TCR beta signatures indicated carriage of CMV infection together with the matching HLA type. Overall study results and their limits: In both this cohort and an independent cohort of under 450 donors, the cumulative frequency of public TCR beta family members distinguished carriers of CMV infection plus the relevant HLA type. In the ex vivo response, HLA-C-restricted CMV-specific TCR beta clonotypes were dominant, and in two of eight donors the single most frequent clonotype came from this HLA-C-restricted group.

For sequencing, an Illumina HiSeq 1500 was employed. TCRdb redid the processing of the public reads, applying fastp at Q25 and MiXCR, and retained in-frame beta chains. Entries are consolidated by CDR3 protein sequence, retaining the most common genes and DNA. In this sample the table shows around 570,000 distinct CDR3 sequences, 40% of which occur a single time. The ten largest clones represent about 46% of the sample. The treatment or condition label for this specimen denotes: in vitro stimulation with specific CMV peptide epitopes to enrich CMV-specific T cells. The receptor's source is a human donor in good health (CMV status not recorded). Some clones in this sample may be carry-over from other donors' samples. Specimen: cultured PBMCs, collected from culture after CMV antigen stimulation.

For the CDR3, the sequence is CASSSQVPETQYF. Read as DNA, the sequence is TGTGCCAGTAGTAGTCAGGTGCCCGAGACCCAGTACTTC. The V gene is TRBV19 and the J gene is TRBJ2-5; the D gene is unclear. V is reduced by 4 bases and J by 5 bases, leaving a spacing of 11 bases between them. Based on the germline V gene (reference sequence), the CDR1 and CDR2 sequences are LNHDA and SQIVND. The CDR3, cysteine through phenylalanine, is 13 amino acids long. Only CDR3 DNA is held: 39 bases, read in frame from base 1.